This T cell receptor beta chain was observed in a study of blood T cell repertoires in COVID-19. Study summary: The origin of the acute and convalescent COVID-19 samples was the United States, Italy and Spain. T cells, B-cell-depleted T cells, or PBMCs provided the cDNA or gDNA that served as material.

In the authors' methods: It was from reference gene primer amplification that nucleated cell counts were estimated. Some clones are missing from TCRdb's copy, which holds only in-frame ones; the method was immunoSEQ multiplex PCR. V, J and clone size are those of that table, while D and trimming were read from the DNA. The data contain 300,000 to 450,000 clones, over 75% of them singletons. The J segment lost 5 bases and the V segment lost 0 bases, leaving 4 bases of the junction unmatched. The CDR3 is made up of 16 amino acids. Germline V gene lookup returns CDR1 MNHEY and CDR2 SMNVEV (reference sequence).

Sequenced sample: peripheral blood. The rearrangement joins TRBV27 to TRBJ1-1; 12 positions agree with TRBD1. The sequence was collected from a woman in her sixties or seventies with COVID-19, enrolled during active disease. The CDR3 loop is CASSLSGTGGQTEAFF. The CDR3 DNA reads TGTGCCAGCAGTTTATCCGGGACAGGGGGCCAGACTGAAGCTTTCTTT.